This TCR beta chain was identified during a study of shared clonotypes between healthy human individuals. The CDR3 loop spans 14 amino acids. The V gene end was trimmed by 2 bases and the J gene end by 1 base; junction bases not matched to a gene: 1. Germline values: CDR1 ENHRY, CDR2 SYGVKD. Repertoires were generated with immunoSEQ multiplex PCR, while TCRdb's copy carries only in-frame clones and drops some. This sample has over 850,000 clones; around 82% occur once, and the top ten carry around 0.6%. This clonotype was obtained from a man between 18 and 29 years old in good health. Some clones in this sample may be carry-over from other donors' samples. The specimen was memory CD4+ T cells from PBMCs. The subset denotes: CD45RA-negative fraction. The chain is built from TRBV10-3 and TRBJ1-1, with 7 bases aligning to TRBD1. This CDR3 is CAISERQGNTEAFF. Here the CDR3 DNA reads TGTGCCATCAGTGAGCGACAGGGGAACACTGAAGCTTTCTTT.